The clone carrying this T cell receptor beta chain was detected a few times. Its target is unknown. These data are taken from a study of blood T cells in healthy people across ages. V lost 6 bases and J lost 4, with 10 bases in between. From germline, CDR1 is MNHNS and CDR2 SASEGT. The CDR3 is 13 amino acids. The second PCR ran about 6 to 11 cycles with a sample-barcoded 5' primer and J-beta primers. From each sample, at least 2.5 million paired-end reads containing CDR3 were obtained. TCRdb used MiXCR to reprocess the 5' RACE reads, holding one entry per CDR3 protein. In the table there are about 690,000 distinct CDR3 sequences, approximately 40% of which are singletons. Study findings and constraints: Both naive CD4+ cell counts and diversity were greater in long-lived donors than in aged donors. A strong correlation between TCR beta diversity and naive T cell percentage was seen.

The genes are TRBV6-1 and TRBJ1-3, with D perhaps matching TRBD1 (5 bases). Source material: blood. This sequence originates from an elderly man in good health. The CDR3 DNA reads TGTGCCAGCAGCCGGGGGAAAGGAAACACCATATATTTT. Residues: CASSRGKGNTIYF.